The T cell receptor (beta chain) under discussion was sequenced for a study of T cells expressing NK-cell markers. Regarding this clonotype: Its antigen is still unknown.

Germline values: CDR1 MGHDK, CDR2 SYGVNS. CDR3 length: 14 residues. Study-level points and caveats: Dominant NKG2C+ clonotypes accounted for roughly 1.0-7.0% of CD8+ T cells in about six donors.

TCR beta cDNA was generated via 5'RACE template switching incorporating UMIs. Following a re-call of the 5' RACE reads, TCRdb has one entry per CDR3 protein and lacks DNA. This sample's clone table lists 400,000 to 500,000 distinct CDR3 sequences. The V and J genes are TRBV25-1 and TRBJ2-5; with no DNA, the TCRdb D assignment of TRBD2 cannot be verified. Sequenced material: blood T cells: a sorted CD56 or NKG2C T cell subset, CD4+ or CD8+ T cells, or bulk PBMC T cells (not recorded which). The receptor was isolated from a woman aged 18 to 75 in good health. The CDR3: CASSVSGRRETQYF.